The rows below give T cell receptor beta chains drawn from one sample of a study of blood T cell repertoires in COVID-19. Sequenced by immunoSEQ multiplex PCR; TCRdb stores in-frame clones only, minus some. Of about 130,000 clones in the sample, about 84% were seen once. Sequencing input: peripheral blood. All receptors come from a woman aged 60-75 years with acute or convalescent COVID-19. Each CDR3 is given with its conserved first and last residue. D genes are given only for firm matches. Only some rows state a clone size, as once, few, many or a class for expanded clones.

cdr3_aa,cdr3_nt,j_call,v_call,clone_size,d_call
CASSLALGQYYGYTF,TGCGCCAGCAGCTTGGCCCTTGGACAGTACTATGGCTACACCTTC,TRBJ1-2,TRBV5-1,few,NA
CAWIRRQDEKLFF,TGTGCCTGGATAAGACGACAGGACGAAAAACTGTTTTTT,TRBJ1-4,TRBV30,NA,NA
CASSSQGSDTQYF,TGTGCCAGCAGCTCCCAGGGCTCCGATACGCAGTATTTT,TRBJ2-3,TRBV11-1,NA,NA
CAWSQPPNYYGYTF,TGTGCCTGGAGTCAACCTCCAAACTACTATGGCTACACCTTC,TRBJ1-2,TRBV30,NA,NA
CAISERASGTEAFF,TGTGCCATCAGTGAGAGAGCCTCGGGCACTGAAGCTTTCTTT,TRBJ1-1,TRBV10-3,NA,NA
CAVGQMEKLFF,TGTGCCGTGGGACAGATGGAAAAACTGTTTTTT,TRBJ1-4,TRBV28,few,TRBD1
CASSFYRPEAFF,TGTGCCAGCAGCTTCTACAGGCCTGAAGCTTTCTTT,TRBJ1-1,TRBV11-2,NA,NA
CASSEDRGFNSPLHF,TGTGCCAGCAGTGAGGACAGGGGATTTAATTCACCCCTCCACTTT,TRBJ1-6,TRBV6-4,NA,TRBD1
CASSPVQDSVNYGYTF,TGTGCCAGCTCACCGGTTCAAGACAGCGTTAACTATGGCTACACCTTC,TRBJ1-2,TRBV18,NA,NA
CASSYQGGTEAFF,TGTGCCAGCAGCTACCAGGGGGGCACTGAAGCTTTCTTT,TRBJ1-1,TRBV3-1/TRBV3-2,NA,TRBD1
CATSDSRLAGGPNEQFF,TGTGCCACCAGTGACTCAAGACTAGCGGGGGGCCCCAATGAGCAGTTCTTC,TRBJ2-1,TRBV24-1,NA,TRBD2
CASSVDLSSGQETQYF,TGTGCCAGCAGCGTCGATCTCTCTAGCGGGCAAGAGACCCAGTACTTC,TRBJ2-5,TRBV9,once,TRBD2
CASSYSTGSAGETQYF,TGTGCCAGCAGTTACTCAACCGGGTCTGCGGGGGAGACCCAGTACTTC,TRBJ2-5,TRBV6-5,NA,NA
CASSIGTGIGETQYF,TGTGCCAGTAGTATAGGGACAGGGATTGGGGAGACCCAGTACTTC,TRBJ2-5,TRBV19,NA,TRBD1
CASSFRRGSQETQYF,TGTGCCAGCAGCTTTCGTCGGGGGAGCCAAGAGACCCAGTACTTC,TRBJ2-5,TRBV11-1,NA,NA
CASSLQGPYGYTF,TGTGCCAGCAGCCTTCAGGGCCCCTATGGCTACACCTTC,TRBJ1-2,TRBV13,NA,NA
CASSEDRGYGYTF,TGTGCCAGCAGTGAGGACAGGGGCTATGGCTACACCTTC,TRBJ1-2,TRBV2,NA,TRBD1
CASSLGRWEQGITGYGYTF,TGTGCCAGCAGCTTAGGGAGGTGGGAACAGGGGATTACCGGCTATGGCTACACCTTC,TRBJ1-2,TRBV7-8,NA,TRBD1
CASSPTGSGSPLHF,TGTGCCAGCAGCCCCACAGGGTCAGGTTCACCCCTCCACTTT,TRBJ1-6,TRBV5-6,few,NA
CASSSDRLNEQFF,TGTGCCAGCAGCTCCGACAGGCTCAATGAGCAGTTCTTC,TRBJ2-1,TRBV3-1/TRBV3-2,NA,NA
CASSRQGVGTGELFF,TGTGCCAGCAGCCGACAGGGGGTTGGGACCGGGGAGCTGTTTTTT,TRBJ2-2,TRBV2,NA,TRBD1
CASSPGHLGMNTEAFF,TGCGCCAGCAGCCCCGGACACCTGGGCATGAACACTGAAGCTTTCTTT,TRBJ1-1,TRBV5-1,NA,NA
CARTSTGGIPF,TGTGCCAGAACCTCCACAGGGGGCATTCCCTTC,TRBJ1-2,TRBV6-7,NA,TRBD1
CASSIIGQETQYF,TGTGCCAGTAGTATTATCGGCCAAGAGACCCAGTACTTC,TRBJ2-5,TRBV19,NA,NA
CASSDVLQRGGSNEQFF,TGTGCCAGCAGTGATGTGCTCCAGCGGGGGGGCTCCAATGAGCAGTTCTTC,TRBJ2-1,TRBV2,NA,TRBD2
CASGPTGTDINTEAFF,TGTGCCAGCGGTCCAACCGGGACAGACATCAACACTGAAGCTTTCTTT,TRBJ1-1,TRBV9,NA,TRBD1
CASTTPDRDDEKLFF,TGTGCCAGCACGACCCCTGACAGGGATGATGAAAAACTGTTTTTT,TRBJ1-4,TRBV7-9,few,TRBD1
CSASRRIRTKNIQYF,TGCAGTGCTAGTAGGAGAATAAGGACCAAAAACATTCAGTACTTC,TRBJ2-4,TRBV20-1,NA,NA
CASYRGMNTEAFF,TGTGCCAGCTACAGGGGTATGAACACTGAAGCTTTCTTT,TRBJ1-1,TRBV12-3/TRBV12-4,NA,TRBD1
CASSEGGTHGYTF,TGTGCCAGCAGTGAGGGAGGCACTCATGGCTACACCTTC,TRBJ1-2,TRBV2,NA,NA
CASSDSSRGTEAFF,TGTGCCAGCAGTGACTCAAGCCGGGGCACTGAAGCTTTCTTT,TRBJ1-1,TRBV6-4,few,NA
CASSVERFNEQFF,TGTGCCAGCAGCGTAGAACGGTTCAATGAGCAGTTCTTC,TRBJ2-1,TRBV9,NA,NA
CASSLGQGGYGYTF,TGCGCCAGCAGCTTGGGACAGGGCGGCTATGGCTACACCTTC,TRBJ1-2,TRBV5-1,few,TRBD1
CASSQDGAAGYTEAFF,TGCGCCAGCAGCCAAGATGGAGCTGCTGGGTACACTGAAGCTTTCTTT,TRBJ1-1,TRBV4-1,NA,NA
CASSLRPGTGVGELFF,TGCGCCAGCAGCTTGCGCCCCGGGACAGGGGTCGGGGAGCTGTTTTTT,TRBJ2-2,TRBV5-1,NA,TRBD1
CASKAGASTEAFF,TGTGCCAGTAAGGCAGGGGCAAGCACTGAAGCTTTCTTT,TRBJ1-1,TRBV19,NA,NA
CASSFQGAVTDTQYF,TGTGCCAGCAGCTTTCAGGGGGCGGTCACAGATACGCAGTATTTT,TRBJ2-3,TRBV5-4,NA,TRBD1
CASSLTGGFTEAFF,TGTGCCAGCAGCCTTACAGGGGGCTTCACTGAAGCTTTCTTT,TRBJ1-1,TRBV14,NA,TRBD1
CASSPRGNYGYTF,TGTGCCAGCAGCCCTAGGGGGAACTATGGCTACACCTTC,TRBJ1-2,TRBV7-3,NA,NA
CASSPRGEAKNIQYF,TGTGCCAGCAGCCCACGGGGGGAAGCCAAAAACATTCAGTACTTC,TRBJ2-4,TRBV6-5,once,TRBD2
CASSSERGGHEQFF,TGCGCCAGCAGCTCCGAGCGGGGGGGCCATGAGCAGTTCTTC,TRBJ2-1,TRBV5-1,NA,TRBD2
CSVETGVGEAFF,TGCAGCGTTGAGACGGGGGTGGGTGAAGCTTTCTTT,TRBJ1-1,TRBV29-1,NA,NA
CASSRQISYGYTF,TGTGCCAGCAGTCGACAGATAAGCTATGGCTACACCTTC,TRBJ1-2,TRBV12-3/TRBV12-4,NA,NA
CASSLVADTGELFF,TGTGCCAGCAGCTTAGTGGCAGACACCGGGGAGCTGTTTTTT,TRBJ2-2,TRBV11-2,NA,NA
CASSPGQRFPQHF,TGTGCCAGCAGCCCGGGACAGAGGTTTCCCCAGCATTTT,TRBJ1-5,TRBV2,NA,TRBD1
CAWSVLQGNIQYF,TGTGCCTGGAGTGTACTACAGGGTAACATTCAGTACTTC,TRBJ2-4,TRBV30,NA,NA
CASSVRGDSNQPQHF,TGTGCCAGCAGCGTAAGGGGCGATAGCAATCAGCCCCAGCATTTT,TRBJ1-5,TRBV9,NA,NA
CASSSRDSYTEAFF,TGTGCCAGCAGCTCGAGAGACAGCTACACTGAAGCTTTCTTT,TRBJ1-1,TRBV5-4,once,NA
CASSLDRGEEAFF,TGTGCCAGCAGCTTAGATAGGGGTGAAGAAGCTTTCTTT,TRBJ1-1,TRBV11-2,NA,NA
CSVETGMRGYTF,TGCAGCGTTGAAACCGGGATGCGTGGCTACACCTTC,TRBJ1-2,TRBV29-1,once,NA
CASSLGGELEGTEAFF,TGTGCCAGCAGCCTGGGAGGGGAATTGGAAGGAACTGAAGCTTTCTTT,TRBJ1-1,TRBV13,NA,NA
CSVGGQRYGYTF,TGCAGCGTTGGGGGACAGAGATATGGCTACACCTTC,TRBJ1-2,TRBV29-1,few,TRBD1
CASSSPEETGNEQFF,TGCGCCAGCAGCTCCCCGGAGGAGACGGGCAATGAGCAGTTCTTC,TRBJ2-1,TRBV5-1,NA,NA
CASRDSSNTGELFF,TGCGCCAGCAGGGACAGTTCGAACACCGGGGAGCTGTTTTTT,TRBJ2-2,TRBV10-1,NA,NA
CASSQLTGGQEAQYF,TGTGCCAGCAGCCAACTAACAGGAGGGCAAGAGGCCCAGTACTTC,TRBJ2-5,TRBV11-2,NA,NA